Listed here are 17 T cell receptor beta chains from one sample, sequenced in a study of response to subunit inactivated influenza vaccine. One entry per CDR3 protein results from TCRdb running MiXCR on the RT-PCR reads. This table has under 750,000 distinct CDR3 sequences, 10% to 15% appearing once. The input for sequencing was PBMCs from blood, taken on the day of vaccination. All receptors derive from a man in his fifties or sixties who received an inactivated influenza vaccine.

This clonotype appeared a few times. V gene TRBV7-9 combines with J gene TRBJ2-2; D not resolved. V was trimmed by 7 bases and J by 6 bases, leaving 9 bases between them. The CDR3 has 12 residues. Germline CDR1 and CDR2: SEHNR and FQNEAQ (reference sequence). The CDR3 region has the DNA TGTGCCAGCACCACTGACCCCGGGGAGCTGTTTTTT. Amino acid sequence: CASTTDPGELFF.

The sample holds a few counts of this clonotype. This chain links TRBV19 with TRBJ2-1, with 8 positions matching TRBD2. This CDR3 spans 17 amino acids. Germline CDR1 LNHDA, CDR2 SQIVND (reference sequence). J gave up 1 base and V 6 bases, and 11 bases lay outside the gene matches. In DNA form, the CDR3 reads TGTGCCAGTAGAAACCTAGCGGGTGAACGATCCTACAATGAGCAGTTCTTC. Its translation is CASRNLAGERSYNEQFF.

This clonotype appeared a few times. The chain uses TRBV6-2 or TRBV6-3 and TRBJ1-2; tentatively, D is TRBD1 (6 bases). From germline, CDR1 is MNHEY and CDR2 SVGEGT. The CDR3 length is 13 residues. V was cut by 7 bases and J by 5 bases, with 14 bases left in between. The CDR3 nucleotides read TGTGCCAGCAAAACGGGGACACGTTATGGCTACACCTTC. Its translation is CASKTGTRYGYTF.

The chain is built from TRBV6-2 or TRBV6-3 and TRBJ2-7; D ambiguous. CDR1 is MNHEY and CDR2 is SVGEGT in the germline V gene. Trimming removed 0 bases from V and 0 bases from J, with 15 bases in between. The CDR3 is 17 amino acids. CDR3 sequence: CASSYSEDGFYSYEQYF. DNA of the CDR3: TGTGCCAGCAGTTACTCGGAAGACGGATTCTACTCCTACGAGCAGTACTTC.

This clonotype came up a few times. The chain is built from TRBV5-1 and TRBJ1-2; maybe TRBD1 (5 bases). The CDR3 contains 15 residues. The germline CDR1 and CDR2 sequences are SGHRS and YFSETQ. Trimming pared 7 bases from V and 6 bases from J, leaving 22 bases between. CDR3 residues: CASRVGQGPTDGYTF. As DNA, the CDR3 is TGCGCCAGCCGTGTCGGGCAGGGCCCCACTGATGGCTACACCTTC.

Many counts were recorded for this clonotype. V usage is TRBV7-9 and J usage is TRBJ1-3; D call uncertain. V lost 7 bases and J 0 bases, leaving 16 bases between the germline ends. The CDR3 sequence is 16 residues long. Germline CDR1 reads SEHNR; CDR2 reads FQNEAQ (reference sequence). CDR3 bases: TGTGCCAGCACCCTAGAGGGTTTTTACTCTGGAAACACCATATATTTT. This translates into CASTLEGFYSGNTIYF.

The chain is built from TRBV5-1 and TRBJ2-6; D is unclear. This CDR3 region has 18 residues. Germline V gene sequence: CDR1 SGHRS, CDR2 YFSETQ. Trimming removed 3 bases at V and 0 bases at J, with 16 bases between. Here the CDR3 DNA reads TGCGCCAGCAGCTCCATGGCGGTACAGATCTCTGGGGCCAACGTCCTGACTTTC. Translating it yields CASSSMAVQISGANVLTF. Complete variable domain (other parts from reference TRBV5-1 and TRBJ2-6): KAGVTQTPRYLIKTRGQQVTLSCSPISGHRSVSWYQQTPGQGLQFLFEYFSETQRNKGNFPGRFSGRQFSNSRSEMNVSTLELGDSALYLCASSSMAVQISGANVLTFGAGSRLTVL.

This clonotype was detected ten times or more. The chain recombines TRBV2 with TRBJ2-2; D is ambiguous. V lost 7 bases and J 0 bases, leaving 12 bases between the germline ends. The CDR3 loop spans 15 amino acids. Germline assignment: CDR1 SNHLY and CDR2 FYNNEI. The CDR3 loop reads CASNLGNANTGELFF. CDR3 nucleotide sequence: TGTGCCAGCAACCTGGGGAACGCGAACACCGGGGAGCTGTTTTTT.

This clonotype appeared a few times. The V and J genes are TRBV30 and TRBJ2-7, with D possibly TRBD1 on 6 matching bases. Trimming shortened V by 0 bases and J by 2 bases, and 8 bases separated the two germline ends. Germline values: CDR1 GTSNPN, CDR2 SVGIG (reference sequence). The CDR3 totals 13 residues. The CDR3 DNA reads TGTGCCTGGAGTGTACAGGGACCCTACGAGCAGTACTTC. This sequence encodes CAWSVQGPYEQYF.

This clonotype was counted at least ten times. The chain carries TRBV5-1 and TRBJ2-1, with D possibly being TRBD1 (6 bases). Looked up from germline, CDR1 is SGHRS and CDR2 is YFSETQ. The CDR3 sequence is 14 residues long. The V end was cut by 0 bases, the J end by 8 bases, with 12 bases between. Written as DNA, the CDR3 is TGCGCCAGCAGCTTGGCCTGGGGGCAGGATGAGCAGTTCTTC. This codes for CASSLAWGQDEQFF.

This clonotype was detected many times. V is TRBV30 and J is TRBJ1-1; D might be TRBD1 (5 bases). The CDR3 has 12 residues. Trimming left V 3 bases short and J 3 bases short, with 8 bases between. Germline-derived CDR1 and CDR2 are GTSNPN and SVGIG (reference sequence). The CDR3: CAWRGAYTEAFF. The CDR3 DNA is TGTGCCTGGAGAGGGGCTTACACTGAAGCTTTCTTT.

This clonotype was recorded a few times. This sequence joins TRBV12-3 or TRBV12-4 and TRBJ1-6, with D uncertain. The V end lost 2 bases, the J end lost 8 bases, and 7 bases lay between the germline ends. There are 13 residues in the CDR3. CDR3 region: CASSLLVDSPLHF. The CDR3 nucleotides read TGTGCCAGCAGTTTATTAGTGGATTCACCCCTCCACTTT.

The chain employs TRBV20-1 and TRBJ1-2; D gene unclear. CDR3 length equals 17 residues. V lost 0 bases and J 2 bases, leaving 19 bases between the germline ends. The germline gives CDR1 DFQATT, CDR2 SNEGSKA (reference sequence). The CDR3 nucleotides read TGCAGTGCTAGAGATCCCTCCTTCTATCCGATCAACTATGGCTACACCTTC. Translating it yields CSARDPSFYPINYGYTF.

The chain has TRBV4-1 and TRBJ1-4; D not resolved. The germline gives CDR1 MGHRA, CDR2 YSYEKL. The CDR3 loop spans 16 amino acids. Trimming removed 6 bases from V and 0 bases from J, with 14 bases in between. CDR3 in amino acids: CASRYSDGATNEKLFF. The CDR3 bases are TGCGCCAGCAGATACTCGGACGGCGCAACTAATGAAAAACTGTTTTTT.

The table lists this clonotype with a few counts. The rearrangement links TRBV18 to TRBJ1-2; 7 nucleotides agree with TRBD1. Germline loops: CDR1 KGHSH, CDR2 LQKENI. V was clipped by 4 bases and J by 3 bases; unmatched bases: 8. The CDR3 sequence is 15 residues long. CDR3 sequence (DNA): TGTGCCAGCTCACAGGGGACAGCGCAATACTATGGCTACACCTTC. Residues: CASSQGTAQYYGYTF.

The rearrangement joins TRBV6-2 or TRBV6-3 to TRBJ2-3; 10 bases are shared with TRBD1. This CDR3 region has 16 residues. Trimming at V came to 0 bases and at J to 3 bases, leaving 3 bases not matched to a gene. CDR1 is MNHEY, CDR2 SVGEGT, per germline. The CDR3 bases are TGTGCCAGCAGTTACTCGGGACAGGGGCGAACAGATACGCAGTATTTT. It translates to CASSYSGQGRTDTQYF.

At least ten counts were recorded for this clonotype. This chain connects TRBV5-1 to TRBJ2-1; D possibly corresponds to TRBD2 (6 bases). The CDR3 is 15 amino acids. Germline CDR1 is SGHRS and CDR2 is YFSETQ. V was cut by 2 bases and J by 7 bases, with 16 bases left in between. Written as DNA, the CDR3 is TGCGCCAGCAGCTTACCCAGGGAGGCCTCAAATGAGCAGTTCTTC. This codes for CASSLPREASNEQFF.